Listed below are T cell receptor beta chains from one sample, sequenced in a study of T cells in Graves' hyperthyroidism and ophthalmopathy. Each CDR3 protein gets one entry after TCRdb re-called the multiplex PCR reads with MiXCR. The sample has about 210,000 distinct CDR3 sequences, approximately 17% seen once; the top ten hold under 65%. Sequenced material: blood. The receptors derive from a man in his forties or fifties with Graves' hyperthyroidism. Both conserved end residues are part of each CDR3. The order of the fields is J gene, D gene, clone size, V gene, CDR3 protein, CDR3 DNA. The D gene is left open where the match is weak. Some rows mark clone size as missing; the rest say once, few, many or name a class of expanded clone.

>TRBJ2-1|TRBD2|many|TRBV7-8
CASSLLAGPNNEQFF
TGTGCCAGCAGCTTACTAGCGGGGCCGAACAATGAGCAGTTCTTC
>TRBJ2-7|NA|few|TRBV28
CASKNAGDRYEQYF
TGTGCCAGCAAAAACGCCGGGGACCGTTACGAGCAGTACTTC
>TRBJ2-1|NA|many|TRBV7-3
CASSLTADSSYNEQFF
TGTGCCAGCAGCTTAACGGCGGATAGCTCCTACAATGAGCAGTTCTTC
>TRBJ1-1|NA|few|TRBV4-3
CASSQDKSYTEAFF
TGCGCCAGCAGCCAAGATAAGTCCTACACTGAAGCTTTCTTT
>TRBJ2-7|TRBD2|many|TRBV20-1
CSARGGVAGLGEQYF
TGCAGTGCTAGAGGTGGAGTAGCGGGATTGGGCGAGCAGTACTTC
>TRBJ1-1|NA|few|TRBV14
CASSQTNRAEAFF
TGTGCCAGCAGCCAAACGAATCGGGCTGAAGCTTTCTTT
>TRBJ2-1|NA|NA|TRBV28
CASSWDEVVTNNEQFF
TGTGCCAGCAGTTGGGACGAGGTGGTTACCAACAATGAGCAGTTCTTC
>TRBJ2-1|TRBD1|many|TRBV28
CASSLDREIYNEQFF
TGTGCCAGCAGCCTTGACAGGGAAATCTACAATGAGCAGTTCTTC
>TRBJ2-7|TRBD1|many|TRBV12-3/TRBV12-4
CASRLTGTGRYEQYF
TGTGCCAGCAGGCTGACCGGGACAGGGCGCTACGAGCAGTACTTC
>TRBJ2-3|TRBD2|many|TRBV27
CASTRSGPTDTQYF
TGTGCCAGCACTCGTAGCGGGCCCACAGATACGCAGTATTTT
>TRBJ2-2|NA|few|TRBV27
CASSFSGTDPGELFF
TGTGCCAGCAGTTTTTCTGGGACTGACCCCGGGGAGCTGTTTTTT
>TRBJ2-2|NA|few|TRBV6-1
CASSEAVVTGELFF
TGTGCCAGCAGTGAAGCTGTAGTCACCGGGGAGCTGTTTTTT
>TRBJ2-1|NA|few|TRBV20-1
CSARDHGRPVSYNEQFF
TGCAGTGCTAGAGATCACGGACGCCCAGTTTCCTACAATGAGCAGTTCTTC
>TRBJ2-1|TRBD1|many|TRBV28
CASSKTGVYNEQFF
TGTGCCAGCAGTAAGACAGGGGTCTACAATGAGCAGTTCTTC
>TRBJ2-2|TRBD2|NA|TRBV9
CASSVVAGDNTGELFF
TGTGCCAGCAGCGTAGTCGCGGGAGATAACACCGGGGAGCTGTTTTTT
>TRBJ2-3|NA|many|TRBV2
CASSGQATITDTQYF
TGTGCCAGCAGTGGCCAGGCGACGATCACAGATACGCAGTATTTT
>TRBJ2-4|TRBD1|many|TRBV28
CASSLWGQGIKNIQYF
TGTGCCAGCAGTTTATGGGGACAGGGCATCAAAAACATTCAGTACTTC
>TRBJ1-1|NA|many|TRBV4-1
CASSQNVGGRTEAFF
TGCGCCAGCAGCCAAAATGTAGGGGGTAGGACTGAAGCTTTCTTT
>TRBJ1-2|TRBD1|many|TRBV12-3/TRBV12-4
CASSPEGARGYTF
TGTGCCAGCAGCCCCGAGGGGGCAAGGGGCTACACCTTC
>TRBJ2-7|NA|few|TRBV19
CASSRGLRGDYEQYF
TGTGCCAGTAGTAGGGGACTTCGCGGTGACTACGAGCAGTACTTC
>TRBJ2-1|TRBD2|NA|TRBV6-1
CASSEPTSGREQFF
TGTGCCAGCAGTGAACCTACTAGCGGGAGAGAGCAGTTCTTC
>TRBJ1-4|NA|NA|TRBV7-9
CASSFSEAEKLFF
TGTGCCAGCAGCTTCAGCGAGGCTGAAAAACTGTTTTTT
>TRBJ2-7|TRBD1|NA|TRBV10-2
CASSDLWTGAFYEQYF
TGCGCCAGCAGTGATCTATGGACAGGGGCGTTCTACGAGCAGTACTTC
>TRBJ2-7|NA|many|TRBV2
CASSELPPSVGLLEQYF
TGTGCCAGCAGTGAATTACCCCCTAGCGTAGGACTGCTCGAGCAGTACTTC
>TRBJ1-5|NA|many|TRBV19
CASSRRFNQPQHF
TGTGCCAGTAGTAGGAGGTTCAATCAGCCCCAGCATTTT
>TRBJ2-7|TRBD2|few|TRBV7-8
CASSLALAGSSYEQYF
TGTGCCAGCAGCTTAGCACTAGCGGGGAGCTCCTACGAGCAGTACTTC
>TRBJ2-3|TRBD2|once|TRBV4-3
CASSQDLIRTSGSPDTQYF
TGCGCCAGCAGCCAAGATCTCATCAGGACTAGCGGGAGCCCAGATACGCAGTATTTT
>TRBJ1-5|NA|NA|TRBV3-1
CASSQGTPGAQPQHF
TGTGCCAGCAGCCAAGGGACCCCAGGGGCCCAGCCCCAGCATTTT
>TRBJ2-1|NA|many|TRBV20-1
CSARLDYNNEQFF
TGCAGTGCTAGATTGGACTATAACAATGAGCAGTTCTTC
>TRBJ2-1|NA|many|TRBV7-2
CASSSPGLGVNEQFF
TGTGCCAGCAGCTCCCCGGGATTAGGAGTCAATGAGCAGTTCTTC
>TRBJ2-2|NA|many|TRBV6-2/TRBV6-3
CASMGHTNTGELFF
TGTGCCAGCATGGGACACACGAACACCGGGGAGCTGTTTTTT
>TRBJ2-3|NA|many|TRBV3-1
CASSQDVAADTQYF
TGTGCCAGCAGCCAAGATGTGGCAGCTGATACGCAGTATTTT
>TRBJ2-2|NA|few|TRBV12-3/TRBV12-4
CASGGGELFF
TGTGCCAGCGGGGGCGGGGAGCTGTTTTTT